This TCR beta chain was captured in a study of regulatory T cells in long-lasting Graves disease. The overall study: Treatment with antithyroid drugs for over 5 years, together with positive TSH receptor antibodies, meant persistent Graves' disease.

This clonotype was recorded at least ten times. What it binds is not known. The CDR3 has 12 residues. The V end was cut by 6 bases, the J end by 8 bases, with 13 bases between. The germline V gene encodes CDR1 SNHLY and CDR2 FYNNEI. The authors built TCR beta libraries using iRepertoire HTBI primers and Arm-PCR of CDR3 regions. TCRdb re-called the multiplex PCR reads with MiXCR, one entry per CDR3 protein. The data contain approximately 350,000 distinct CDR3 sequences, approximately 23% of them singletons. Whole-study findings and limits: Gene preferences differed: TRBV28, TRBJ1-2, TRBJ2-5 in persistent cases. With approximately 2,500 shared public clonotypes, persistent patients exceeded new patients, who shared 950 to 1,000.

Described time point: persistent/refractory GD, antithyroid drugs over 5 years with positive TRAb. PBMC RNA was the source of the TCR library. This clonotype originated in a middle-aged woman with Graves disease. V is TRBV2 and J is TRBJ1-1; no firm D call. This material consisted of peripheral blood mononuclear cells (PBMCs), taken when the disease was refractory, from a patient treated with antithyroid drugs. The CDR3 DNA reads TGTGCCAGCAGCCTTCGACCGAGGGAAGCTTTCTTT. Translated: CASSLRPREAFF. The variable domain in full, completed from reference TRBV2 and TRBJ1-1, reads EPEVTQTPSHQVTQMGQEVILRCVPISNHLYFYWYRQILGQKVEFLVSFYNNEISEKSEIFDDQFSVERPDGSNFTLKIRSTKLEDSAMYFCASSLRPREAFFGQGTRLTVV.